This T cell receptor (beta chain) is from a study of T cell repertoires in cytomegalovirus infection (dated by TCRdb to between 2017 and 2020). About the investigation overall: Peptide stimulations targeted recently identified HLA-C-restricted CMV epitopes, whose presentation resists viral immunomodulation, together with well-studied HLA-B-restricted epitopes. Donor HLA type was relevant to the analysis, as public TCR beta signatures indicated carriage of CMV infection together with the matching HLA type. What the work shows at the level of the full study, not this receptor alone: In both this cohort and an independent roughly 350-donor cohort, the cumulative frequency of public TCR beta family members distinguished carriers of CMV infection plus the relevant HLA type. The ex vivo response was dominated by HLA-C-restricted CMV-specific TCR beta clonotypes, which also provided the single most frequent clonotype in two of eight donors.

This clonotype has more than one count but fewer than ten. Its specific antigen is unknown. Qualities for individual bases were not recorded, and no much larger clone is one base off. Looking up the germline V gene yields CDR1 SGHVS and CDR2 FNYEAQ. The CDR3 runs 21 residues from the cysteine to the phenylalanine. The retained sequence is limited to the CDR3, 63 bases, with the frame set at the first base. Relative to germline, V is 3 bases shorter and J is 5 bases shorter, with 32 bases between their ends. The data were produced on an Illumina HiSeq 1500. Starting from the raw public reads, TCRdb applied fastp trimming at Q25, assembled clones with MiXCR and retained in-frame beta chains. Each record represents a unique CDR3 protein, reported with the most common genes and DNA among its rows. For this sample the table gives 230,000 or so distinct CDR3 sequences, of which roughly two fifths were detected only once. The ten top clones hold 59% of the sample.

The intended sense of this specimen's treatment or condition label: in vitro stimulation with specific CMV peptide epitopes to enrich CMV-specific T cells. This sequence uses TRBV7-6 and TRBJ2-1; a confident D gene designation cannot be given. Material: CD8+ T cells from cultured PBMCs, obtained from culture after CMV antigen stimulation. This receptor was obtained from a human donor in good health (CMV status not recorded). Some clones in this sample may be carry-over from other donors' samples. For the CDR3, the sequence is CASSFALEEVSAPSTHNEQFF. The nucleotide sequence is given as TGTGCCAGCAGCTTTGCCCTAGAGGAAGTCTCGGCCCCGAGTACCCACAATGAGCAGTTCTTC.